This TCR beta chain was sequenced during a study of cytomegalovirus exposure and HLA in healthy donors. Study outcomes and limitations: The finding came from a later analysis; first-cohort TCR clusters tended to co-occur in the 110 or so validation repertoires. In vitro checks showed that a few CMV-associated chains really do target CMV antigens. A classifier reportedly called cytomegalovirus status with high sensitivity and specificity.

The donors were members of the validation cohort comprising some 120 subjects, separate from the roughly 600-subject first cohort. The CDR3 spans 15 residues. Germline V lookup: CDR1 SGDLS, CDR2 YYNGEE. Unmatched junction bases numbered 10, after V lost 1 base and J lost 6 bases. Only in-frame clones appear in the TCRdb table, and some are missing; sequencing was by immunoSEQ multiplex PCR. The data contain under 250,000 clones, about nine tenths of them seen just once; the ten biggest clones take up 2% to 2.5%. Points on this clone: The target antigen is unknown.

The material sequenced was PBMCs. The V gene is TRBV9, the J gene TRBJ2-7, with 7 bases fitting TRBD1. This sequence was found in a woman under 30 in good health and CMV-seropositive. The chain's CDR3 is CASSVFETGLSEQYF. CDR3 bases: TGTGCCAGCAGCGTATTTGAGACAGGGCTTTCCGAGCAGTACTTC. Filled out from reference TRBV9 and TRBJ2-7, the complete variable domain reads DSGVTQTPKHLITATGQRVTLRCSPRSGDLSVYWYQQSLDQGLQFLIQYYNGEERAKGNILERFSAQQFPDLHSELNLSSLELGDSALYFCASSVFETGLSEQYFGPGTRLTVT.